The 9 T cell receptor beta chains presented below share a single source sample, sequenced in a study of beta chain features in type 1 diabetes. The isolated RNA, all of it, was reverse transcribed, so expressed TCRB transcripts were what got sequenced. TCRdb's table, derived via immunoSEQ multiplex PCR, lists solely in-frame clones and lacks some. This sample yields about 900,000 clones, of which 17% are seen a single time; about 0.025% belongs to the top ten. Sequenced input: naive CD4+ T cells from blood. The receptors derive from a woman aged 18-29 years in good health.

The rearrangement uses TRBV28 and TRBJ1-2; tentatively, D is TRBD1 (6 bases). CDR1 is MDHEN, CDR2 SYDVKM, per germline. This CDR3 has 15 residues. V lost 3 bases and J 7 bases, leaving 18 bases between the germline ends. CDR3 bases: TGTGCCAGCAGTTTGGATGGGGGCTCGGTCGTTGGCTACACCTTC. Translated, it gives CASSLDGGSVVGYTF.

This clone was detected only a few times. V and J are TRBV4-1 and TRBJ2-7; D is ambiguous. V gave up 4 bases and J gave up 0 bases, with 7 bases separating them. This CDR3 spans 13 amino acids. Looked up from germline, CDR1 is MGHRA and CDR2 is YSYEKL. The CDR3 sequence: CASSPGVSYEQYF. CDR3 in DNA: TGCGCCAGCAGCCCTGGAGTCTCCTACGAGCAGTACTTC.

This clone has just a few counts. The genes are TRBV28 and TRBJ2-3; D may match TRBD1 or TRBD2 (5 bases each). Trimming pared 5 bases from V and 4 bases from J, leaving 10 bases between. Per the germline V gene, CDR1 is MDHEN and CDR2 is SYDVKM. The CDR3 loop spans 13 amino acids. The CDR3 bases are TGTGCCAGCAGTGGGGGAATCTCAGATACGCAGTATTTT. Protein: CASSGGISDTQYF. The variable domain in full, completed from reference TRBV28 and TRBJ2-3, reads DVKVTQSSRYLVKRTGEKVFLECVQDMDHENMFWYRQDPGLGLRLIYFSYDVKMKEKGDIPEGYSVSREKKERFSLILESASTNQTSMYLCASSGGISDTQYFGPGTRLTVL.

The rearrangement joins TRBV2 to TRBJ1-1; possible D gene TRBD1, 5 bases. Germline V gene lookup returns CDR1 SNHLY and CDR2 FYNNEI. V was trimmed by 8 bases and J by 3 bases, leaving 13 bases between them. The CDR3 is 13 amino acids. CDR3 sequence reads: CASYKGPYTEAFF. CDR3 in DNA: TGTGCCAGCTATAAGGGGCCCTACACTGAAGCTTTCTTT.

In DNA, the CDR3 is TGTGCCAGCAGCCCACGGACGGAAACTGATCAGCCCCAGCATTTT. It encodes CASSPRTETDQPQHF. The chain employs TRBV7-8 and TRBJ1-5; no clear D. There are 15 residues in the CDR3. The germline CDR1 and CDR2 sequences are SGHVS and FQNEAQ. The V end lost 5 bases, the J end lost 5 bases, and 16 bases lay between the germline ends.

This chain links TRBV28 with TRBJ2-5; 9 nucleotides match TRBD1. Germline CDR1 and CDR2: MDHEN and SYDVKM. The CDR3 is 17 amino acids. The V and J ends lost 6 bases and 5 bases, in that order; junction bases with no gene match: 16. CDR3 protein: CASRRRRGQGGTETQYF. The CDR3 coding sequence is TGTGCCAGCAGGCGTAGGAGGGGACAGGGAGGAACCGAGACCCAGTACTTC. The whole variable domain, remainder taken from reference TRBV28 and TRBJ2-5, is DVKVTQSSRYLVKRTGEKVFLECVQDMDHENMFWYRQDPGLGLRLIYFSYDVKMKEKGDIPEGYSVSREKKERFSLILESASTNQTSMYLCASRRRRGQGGTETQYFGPGTRLLVL.

The CDR3 region has the DNA TGCGCCAGCAGCATTGGGCCGGGACAAAGAATCACAGATACGCAGTATTTT. Encoded protein: CASSIGPGQRITDTQYF. V gene TRBV5-1 combines with J gene TRBJ2-3, with D perhaps TRBD1 (6 bases). The CDR3 is 17 amino acids. The V end lost 4 bases, the J end lost 2 bases, and 20 bases lay between the germline ends. Germline values: CDR1 SGHRS, CDR2 YFSETQ.

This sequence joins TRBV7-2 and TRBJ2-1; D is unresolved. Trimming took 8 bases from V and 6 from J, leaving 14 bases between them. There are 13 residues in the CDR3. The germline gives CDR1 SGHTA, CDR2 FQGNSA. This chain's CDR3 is CASRKGPSNEQFF. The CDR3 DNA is TGTGCCAGCCGCAAGGGCCCCTCCAATGAGCAGTTCTTC.

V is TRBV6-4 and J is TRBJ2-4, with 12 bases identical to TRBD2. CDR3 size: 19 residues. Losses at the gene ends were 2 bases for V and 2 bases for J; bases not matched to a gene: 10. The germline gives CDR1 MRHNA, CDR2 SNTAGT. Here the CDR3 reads CASSDVILAGGGPKNIQYF. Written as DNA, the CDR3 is TGTGCCAGCAGTGACGTGATACTAGCGGGAGGTGGACCCAAAAACATTCAGTACTTC.